The TCR beta chain described here comes from a study of blood T cell repertoires in COVID-19. Study in general: Sites in the United States, Italy and Spain provided acute and convalescent COVID-19 samples.

Clones were read by immunoSEQ multiplex PCR, and TCRdb kept only the in-frame ones, dropping some. This table has more than 150,000 clones, approximately 91% appearing once. The CDR3 extends over 11 amino acids. V lost 4 bases and J lost 10, with 11 bases in between. Germline CDR1 reads SGHDT; CDR2 reads YYEEEE. The source material was peripheral blood. This clonotype was sampled from a man aged 65 to 85 with active or convalescent COVID-19. The J gene is TRBJ1-2, the V gene TRBV5-6; D gene unclear. Written as DNA, the CDR3 is TGTGCCAGCAGCCTGTATAGCGACTACACCTTC. It codes for CASSLYSDYTF.